A selection of T cell receptor beta chains follows, all from one sample in a study of blood T cells in healthy people across ages. TCRdb fed the 5' RACE reads into MiXCR, producing one record per CDR3 protein. Of 710,000 or so distinct CDR3 sequences detected, 20% to 25% appear once; the ten largest clones hold roughly 22%. The specimen sequenced was blood. The receptors were sampled from a man between 65 and 85 years old in good health. Both conserved end residues are part of each CDR3. A D gene is named only where the DNA matches it firmly. Only part of the rows carry a size: once, few, many, or a class if the clone is expanded.

D: NA
V: TRBV3-1
size: few
J: TRBJ2-2
CDR3: CASSQGRGVNTGELFF
DNA: TGTGCCAGCAGCCAAGGCAGGGGGGTAAACACCGGGGAGCTGTTTTTT

D: TRBD1
V: TRBV25-1
size: few
J: TRBJ2-2
CDR3: CASSEYGTGGTGELFF
DNA: TGTGCCAGCAGTGAATATGGGACAGGGGGAACCGGGGAGCTGTTTTTT

D: NA
V: TRBV12-3/TRBV12-4
size: few
J: TRBJ1-1
CDR3: CASSYRGMNTEAFF
DNA: TGTGCCAGCAGTTACCGGGGGATGAACACTGAAGCTTTCTTT

D: NA
V: TRBV5-1
size: NA
J: TRBJ2-3
CDR3: CASSPITSDTQYF
DNA: TGCGCCAGCAGCCCGATAACCTCGGATACGCAGTATTTT

D: NA
V: TRBV27
size: few
J: TRBJ1-1
CDR3: CASSLSGDMNTEAFF
DNA: TGTGCCAGCAGTTTATCCGGGGATATGAACACTGAAGCTTTCTTT

D: TRBD1
V: TRBV7-9
size: few
J: TRBJ2-7
CDR3: CASSLRGQAYYEQYF
DNA: TGTGCCAGCAGCCTGAGGGGACAGGCCTACTACGAGCAGTACTTC

D: NA
V: TRBV12-3/TRBV12-4
size: NA
J: TRBJ2-5
CDR3: CASSLGGSGEQETQYF
DNA: TGTGCCAGCAGTCTGGGAGGTAGCGGAGAGCAAGAGACCCAGTACTTC

D: TRBD2
V: TRBV7-2
size: few
J: TRBJ2-3
CDR3: CASSTSGGSPDTQYF
DNA: TGTGCCAGCAGCACTAGCGGGGGGTCCCCAGATACGCAGTATTTT

D: NA
V: TRBV24-1
size: few
J: TRBJ1-1
CDR3: CATSTSGNTEAFF
DNA: TGTGCCACCAGTACGTCAGGGAACACTGAAGCTTTCTTT

D: TRBD2
V: TRBV29-1
size: NA
J: TRBJ2-3
CDR3: CSVVAGGLTDTQYF
DNA: TGCAGCGTTGTAGCGGGGGGGCTCACAGATACGCAGTATTTT

D: TRBD1
V: TRBV7-2
size: few
J: TRBJ2-1
CDR3: CASSLAGTGLDNEQFF
DNA: TGTGCCAGCAGCCTCGCCGGGACAGGGTTAGACAATGAGCAGTTCTTC

D: NA
V: TRBV2
size: few
J: TRBJ1-6
CDR3: CASSGTASRVGSPLHF
DNA: TGTGCCAGCAGTGGGACAGCGTCTCGTGTCGGGTCACCCCTCCACTTT

D: TRBD1
V: TRBV20-1
size: NA
J: TRBJ1-2
CDR3: CSARPGQGTGGYTF
DNA: TGCAGTGCCCGACCGGGACAGGGGACCGGTGGCTACACCTTC

D: NA
V: TRBV6-6
size: NA
J: TRBJ1-2
CDR3: CASSTTGIGYTF
DNA: TGTGCCAGCAGTACAACAGGGATCGGCTACACCTTC

D: TRBD2
V: TRBV7-9
size: few
J: TRBJ2-1
CDR3: CASSYEGAGGSSYNEQFF
DNA: TGTGCCAGCAGCTACGAAGGGGCTGGCGGGAGTTCCTACAATGAGCAGTTCTTC

D: NA
V: TRBV6-2/TRBV6-3
size: few
J: TRBJ1-5
CDR3: CASAYPAGPQHF
DNA: TGTGCCAGCGCCTATCCTGCGGGGCCCCAGCATTTT

D: NA
V: TRBV12-3/TRBV12-4
size: NA
J: TRBJ2-4
CDR3: CASSSGQIQNIQYF
DNA: TGTGCCAGCAGTTCTGGGCAAATCCAAAACATTCAGTACTTC

D: NA
V: TRBV18
size: few
J: TRBJ1-2
CDR3: CASSPGLDRFYGYTF
DNA: TGTGCCAGCTCACCGGGGCTCGACAGGTTTTATGGCTACACCTTC

D: NA
V: TRBV4-1
size: few
J: TRBJ1-2
CDR3: CASSPTDTTGTYGYTF
DNA: TGCGCCAGCAGCCCGACCGACACCACAGGGACCTATGGCTACACCTTC

D: TRBD1
V: TRBV29-1
size: NA
J: TRBJ2-3
CDR3: CSVERDSEEADTQYF
DNA: TGCAGCGTTGAAAGGGACAGCGAAGAGGCAGATACGCAGTATTTT

D: NA
V: TRBV7-2
size: few
J: TRBJ1-3
CDR3: CASSLVGGLSGNTIYF
DNA: TGTGCCAGCAGCTTAGTCGGGGGCCTCTCTGGAAACACCATATATTTT

D: NA
V: TRBV25-1
size: few
J: TRBJ1-3
CDR3: CASSEGGPGNTIYF
DNA: TGTGCCAGCAGTGAAGGAGGGCCCGGAAACACCATATATTTT

D: NA
V: TRBV6-5
size: few
J: TRBJ1-2
CDR3: CASRISQGRYGYTF
DNA: TGTGCCAGCAGAATCTCACAGGGCCGGTATGGCTACACCTTC

D: TRBD2
V: TRBV30
size: NA
J: TRBJ2-3
CDR3: CAWSQVMGGTDTQYF
DNA: TGTGCCTGGAGCCAAGTGATGGGGGGGACAGATACGCAGTATTTT

D: NA
V: TRBV7-8
size: NA
J: TRBJ2-3
CDR3: CASSFLGEVLADTQYF
DNA: TGTGCCAGCAGCTTCTTAGGTGAAGTGTTGGCAGATACGCAGTATTTT

D: TRBD1
V: TRBV20-1
size: few
J: TRBJ1-2
CDR3: CSARGMVEQGVVGYTF
DNA: TGCAGTGCTAGAGGGATGGTGGAACAGGGGGTCGTGGGCTACACCTTC

D: TRBD2
V: TRBV29-1
size: few
J: TRBJ2-3
CDR3: CSSALGGRSDTQYF
DNA: TGCAGCTCTGCTCTGGGCGGGAGGTCAGATACGCAGTATTTT

D: TRBD2
V: TRBV23-1
size: NA
J: TRBJ2-3
CDR3: CASGVLTPSGGTDTQYF
DNA: TGCGCCAGCGGAGTATTGACGCCTAGCGGGGGCACAGATACGCAGTATTTT

D: NA
V: TRBV12-3/TRBV12-4
size: few
J: TRBJ2-1
CDR3: CASSLSPYNPYNEQFF
DNA: TGTGCCAGCAGTTTATCCCCATACAACCCCTACAATGAGCAGTTCTTC